These T cell receptor beta chains were read from a single sample in a study of blood T cells in healthy people across ages. TCRdb redid the calling of the 5' RACE reads with MiXCR, one entry per CDR3 protein. The sample lists around 850,000 distinct CDR3 sequences; around 36% were seen once. The sequencing input was blood. Receptor source: a man aged 18 to 35 in good health. Both conserved end residues are part of each CDR3. D genes are given only for firm matches. Expanded clones get a size class; other rows say once, few or many, or leave the size out.

j_call clone_size v_call d_call cdr3_aa cdr3_nt
TRBJ2-7 few TRBV7-2 TRBD2 CASSFSRTSGGTYEQYF TGTGCCAGCAGCTTCAGTAGGACTAGCGGGGGGACCTACGAGCAGTACTTC
TRBJ2-3 . TRBV9 TRBD2 CASSTQAGGPTDTQYF TGTGCCAGCAGCACACAAGCGGGGGGCCCCACAGATACGCAGTATTTT
TRBJ2-1 . TRBV6-2/TRBV6-3 . CASSPLAKIPYNEQFF TGTGCCAGCAGTCCGCTAGCGAAGATACCTTACAATGAGCAGTTCTTC
TRBJ2-7 . TRBV12-3/TRBV12-4 TRBD1 CASSLGTVEVNPYF TGTGCCAGCAGTTTGGGGACAGTAGAGGTAAATCCGTACTTC
TRBJ2-1 many TRBV28 TRBD2 CASSRPGGTYNEQFF TGTGCCAGCAGTAGACCGGGGGGTACCTACAATGAGCAGTTCTTC
TRBJ2-4 . TRBV7-9 . CASSLAFPAAKNIQYF TGTGCCAGCAGCTTAGCCTTTCCGGCGGCCAAAAACATTCAGTACTTC
TRBJ1-1 . TRBV4-3 . CASSQGRSSMNTEAFF TGCGCCAGCAGCCAAGGACGAAGTTCCATGAACACTGAAGCTTTCTTT
TRBJ2-7 many TRBV3-1 . CASSQDSAGHGEQYF TGTGCCAGCAGCCAAGATTCGGCAGGGCATGGCGAGCAGTACTTC
TRBJ2-5 few TRBV20-1 . CSASGPIETQYF TGCAGTGCTAGTGGGCCCATAGAGACCCAGTACTTC
TRBJ2-4 . TRBV6-5 . CASSDSGGSHIQYF TGTGCCAGCAGTGACTCTGGAGGATCGCACATTCAGTACTTC
TRBJ2-1 . TRBV3-1 . CASSQPRAASSYNEQFF TGTGCCAGCAGCCAACCCCGGGCTGCGAGCTCCTACAATGAGCAGTTCTTC
TRBJ1-1 . TRBV7-8 . CASSPLRGSGMNTEAFF TGTGCCAGCAGCCCACTTCGGGGGTCGGGAATGAACACTGAAGCTTTCTTT
TRBJ2-3 . TRBV7-8 TRBD2 CASSFQAGDTDTQYF TGTGCCAGCAGCTTCCAAGCGGGGGACACAGATACGCAGTATTTT
TRBJ2-1 . TRBV2 TRBD2 CASTEGTSSYNEQFF TGTGCCAGCACCGAGGGGACTAGCTCCTACAATGAGCAGTTCTTC
TRBJ1-4 many TRBV5-1 . CASSFLPENEKLFF TGCGCCAGCAGCTTTCTGCCGGAGAATGAAAAACTGTTTTTT
TRBJ2-7 many TRBV7-2 . CASSLESRKDYEQYF TGTGCCAGCAGCTTAGAATCACGAAAAGACTACGAGCAGTACTTC
TRBJ2-1 . TRBV4-3 . CASSQLKEIWSYNEQFF TGCGCCAGCAGCCAGTTGAAGGAAATCTGGTCCTACAATGAGCAGTTCTTC
TRBJ2-2 . TRBV6-5 . CASSQGSTGELFF TGTGCCAGCAGTCAAGGGAGCACCGGGGAGCTGTTTTTT
TRBJ1-1 . TRBV14 . CASSQGQEPTNTEAFF TGTGCCAGCAGCCAAGGACAGGAACCTACAAACACTGAAGCTTTCTTT
TRBJ2-2 few TRBV10-3 . CAISDLLADTGELFF TGTGCCATCAGTGATCTACTAGCAGACACCGGGGAGCTGTTTTTT
TRBJ2-3 . TRBV5-1 TRBD2 CASTITGSGGASDTQYF TGCGCCAGCACCATCACGGGGAGCGGGGGGGCATCTGATACGCAGTATTTT
TRBJ2-3 few TRBV28 . CASSLPPGVGGGTDTQYF TGTGCCAGCAGTTTACCCCCGGGTGTTGGCGGGGGCACAGATACGCAGTATTTT
TRBJ1-5 few TRBV20-1 TRBD1 CSATPTGVRQPQHF TGCAGTGCCACCCCCACAGGGGTAAGGCAGCCCCAGCATTTT
TRBJ2-5 . TRBV7-2 TRBD2 CASSLDAGGQYF TGTGCCAGCAGCTTAGACGCGGGGGGGCAGTACTTC
TRBJ1-1 many TRBV4-2 . CASSQDLLTGPAFF TGTGCCAGCAGCCAAGATCTCTTGACAGGACCAGCTTTCTTT
TRBJ1-2 few TRBV2 . CASTGDSLVYGYTF TGTGCCAGCACCGGTGACAGCCTCGTCTATGGCTACACCTTC
TRBJ2-1 many TRBV7-2 . CASSSSWAGQNNEQFF TGTGCCAGCAGCTCAAGTTGGGCGGGACAGAACAATGAGCAGTTCTTC
TRBJ1-1 few TRBV25-1 . CASSEYSVNTEAFF TGTGCCAGCAGTGAATATTCAGTGAACACTGAAGCTTTCTTT
TRBJ1-5 . TRBV7-2 . CASSHETGSNQPQHF TGTGCCAGCAGCCATGAGACGGGTAGCAATCAGCCCCAGCATTTT
TRBJ2-7 . TRBV27 TRBD1 CASSSIDRAEQYF TGTGCCAGCAGCTCGATTGACAGGGCTGAGCAGTACTTC
TRBJ2-3 . TRBV9 . CASSVAPVVDTQYF TGTGCCAGCAGCGTAGCCCCAGTCGTCGATACGCAGTATTTT
TRBJ1-4 few TRBV21-1 . CASSKEGAQGGDEKLFF TGTGCCAGCAGCAAAGAAGGGGCCCAGGGTGGTGATGAAAAACTGTTTTTT
TRBJ2-1 . TRBV20-1 . CSARDDGSYNEQFF TGCAGTGCTAGAGATGACGGCAGTTACAATGAGCAGTTCTTC
TRBJ2-3 few TRBV14 . CASSQEPFQVDTQYF TGTGCCAGCAGCCAAGAACCCTTCCAAGTCGATACGCAGTATTTT
TRBJ2-3 . TRBV29-1 . CSVVVALTDTQYF TGCAGCGTTGTTGTAGCGTTGACAGATACGCAGTATTTT
TRBJ2-3 . TRBV4-2 . CASSQVGRAEYTDTQYF TGTGCCAGCAGCCAAGTGGGCCGGGCAGAATACACAGATACGCAGTATTTT
TRBJ2-3 few TRBV4-3 . CASSQVRVEREDTQYF TGCGCCAGCAGCCAAGTTCGCGTCGAAAGGGAAGATACGCAGTATTTT
TRBJ2-3 few TRBV20-1 . CSTVFATDTQYF TGCAGTACCGTTTTTGCGACGGATACGCAGTATTTT
TRBJ2-3 . TRBV25-1 TRBD1 CASKRIRGQGTDTQYF TGTGCCAGCAAGAGAATCAGGGGACAGGGCACAGATACGCAGTATTTT
TRBJ2-7 few TRBV20-1 . CSARENGGRGDNEQYF TGCAGTGCGCGCGAAAACGGGGGGCGTGGTGACAATGAGCAGTACTTC
TRBJ2-4 once TRBV21-1 . CASSSPPGGGPKNIQYF TGTGCCAGCAGCAGCCCCCCAGGGGGGGGACCCAAAAACATTCAGTACTTC
TRBJ1-5 . TRBV19 . CASRTPAGNQPQHF TGTGCCAGTCGCACCCCGGCAGGCAATCAGCCCCAGCATTTT
TRBJ1-1 . TRBV7-2 TRBD1 CASSLAGTDMNTEAFF TGTGCCAGCAGCTTAGCCGGGACAGATATGAACACTGAAGCTTTCTTT
TRBJ2-3 . TRBV20-1 TRBD1 CSAQGAQVGSTDTQYF TGCAGTGCTCAGGGGGCGCAGGTAGGTTCCACAGATACGCAGTATTTT
TRBJ1-2 many TRBV12-3/TRBV12-4 TRBD1 CASSGLGTGGPGYTF TGTGCCAGCAGTGGACTAGGGACAGGGGGTCCTGGCTACACCTTC
TRBJ1-2 few TRBV20-1 . CSARQGWYGYTF TGCAGTGCTAGACAGGGGTGGTATGGCTACACCTTC
TRBJ1-6 . TRBV9 . CASSLTQGQAPLHF TGTGCCAGCAGCCTTACCCAGGGTCAGGCACCCCTCCACTTT
TRBJ2-5 . TRBV4-2 . CASSQGSLAQETQYF TGTGCCAGCAGCCAGGGCTCTCTAGCGCAAGAGACCCAGTACTTC